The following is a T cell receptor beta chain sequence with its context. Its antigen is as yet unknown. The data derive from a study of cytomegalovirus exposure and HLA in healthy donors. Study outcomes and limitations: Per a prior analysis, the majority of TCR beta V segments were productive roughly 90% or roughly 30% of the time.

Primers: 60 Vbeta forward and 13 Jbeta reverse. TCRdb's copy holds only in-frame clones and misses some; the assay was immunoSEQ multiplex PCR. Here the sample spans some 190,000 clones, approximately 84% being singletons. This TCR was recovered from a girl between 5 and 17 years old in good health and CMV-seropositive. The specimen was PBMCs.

In nucleotides, the CDR3 is TGCAGCGTTGAAGTTTCGGTGAAGGGGGCTGGGGCCAACGTCCTGACTTTC. Translation gives CSVEVSVKGAGANVLTF. The chain recombines TRBV29-1 with TRBJ2-6; tentatively, D is TRBD1 (6 bases). CDR3 length: 17 amino acids. The germline CDR1 and CDR2 sequences are SQVTM and ANQGSEA. The germline V and J ends were trimmed by 1 base and 2 bases, with 15 bases remaining between them. The full variable domain, rest sourced from reference TRBV29-1 and TRBJ2-6, is SAVISQKPSRDICQRGTSLTIQCQVDSQVTMMFWYRQQPGQSLTLIATANQGSEATYESGFVIDKFPISRPNLTFSTLTVSNMSPEDSSIYLCSVEVSVKGAGANVLTFGAGSRLTVL.